This T cell receptor (beta chain) came from a study of shared clonotypes between healthy human individuals. Study overall: Donors were a couple of women and a few men aged 18 to 49. Findings and caveats of the study: Among donors, sharing of clonotypes was expected to be affected by sequencing depth.

Comments on this clone: No antigen is known for it.

Unsorted samples used some 90 million PBMCs for genomic DNA. Trimming stripped 4 bases from V and 4 bases from J, with 13 bases between. There are 14 residues in the CDR3. The V gene's germline CDR1 is LNHDA and CDR2 SQIVND (reference sequence). Unsorted PBMCs provided DNA that was sequenced on ten immunoSEQ deep assay plates. Generated by immunoSEQ multiplex PCR, the TCRdb table keeps only in-frame clones and is missing some. The repertoire has more than 450,000 clones, less than 85% of them found once; the top ten carry around 13%. The specimen sequenced was PBMCs. This TCR derives from a woman in her thirties or forties in good health. Some clones in this sample may be carry-over from other donors' samples. The chain carries TRBV19 and TRBJ1-2; D ambiguous. CDR3 in amino acids: CASSRNLGLYGYTF. The CDR3 DNA sequence: TGTGCCAGTAGTAGAAATCTAGGCCTCTATGGCTACACCTTC.